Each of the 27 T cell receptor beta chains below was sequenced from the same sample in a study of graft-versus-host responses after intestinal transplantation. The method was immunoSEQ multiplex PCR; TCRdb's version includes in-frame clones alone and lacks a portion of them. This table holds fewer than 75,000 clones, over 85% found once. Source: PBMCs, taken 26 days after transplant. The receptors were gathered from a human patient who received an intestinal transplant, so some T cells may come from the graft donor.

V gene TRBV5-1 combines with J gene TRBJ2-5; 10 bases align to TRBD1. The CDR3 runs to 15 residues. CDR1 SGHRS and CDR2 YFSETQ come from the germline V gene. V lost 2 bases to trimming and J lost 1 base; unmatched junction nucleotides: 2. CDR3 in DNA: TGCGCCAGCAGCTTAGGGGACAGGGGCCAAGAGACCCAGTACTTC. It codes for CASSLGDRGQETQYF. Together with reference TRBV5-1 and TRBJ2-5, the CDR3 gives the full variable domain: KAGVTQTPRYLIKTRGQQVTLSCSPISGHRSVSWYQQTPGQGLQFLFEYFSETQRNKGNFPGRFSGRQFSNSRSEMNVSTLELGDSALYLCASSLGDRGQETQYFGPGTRLLVL.

This CDR3 is CASSLKVGGDTQYF. CDR3 nucleotides: TGTGCCAGCAGCTTAAAGGTGGGGGGAGATACGCAGTATTTT. V is TRBV7-9 and J is TRBJ2-3; tentative D call: TRBD2 (6 bases). Germline V lookup: CDR1 SEHNR, CDR2 FQNEAQ (reference sequence). V was cut by 2 bases and J by 5 bases, with 11 bases left in between. The length of the CDR3 is 14 residues.

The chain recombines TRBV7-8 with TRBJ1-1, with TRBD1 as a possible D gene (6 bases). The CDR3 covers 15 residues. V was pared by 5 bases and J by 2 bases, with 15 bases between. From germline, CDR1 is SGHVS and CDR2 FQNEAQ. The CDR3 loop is CASSPSRTVNTEAFF. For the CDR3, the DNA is TGTGCCAGCAGCCCCTCCCGGACAGTTAACACTGAAGCTTTCTTT.

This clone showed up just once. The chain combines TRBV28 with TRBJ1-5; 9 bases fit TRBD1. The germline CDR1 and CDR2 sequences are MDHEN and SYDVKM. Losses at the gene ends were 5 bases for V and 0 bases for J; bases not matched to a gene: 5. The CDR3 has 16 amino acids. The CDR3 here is CASSLRDRVSNQPQHF. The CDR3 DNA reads TGTGCCAGCAGTCTCCGGGACAGGGTTAGCAATCAGCCCCAGCATTTT.

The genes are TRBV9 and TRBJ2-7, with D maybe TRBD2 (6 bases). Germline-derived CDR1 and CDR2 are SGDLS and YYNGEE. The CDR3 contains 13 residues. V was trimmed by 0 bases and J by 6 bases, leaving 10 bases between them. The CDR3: CASSVGLVGEQYV. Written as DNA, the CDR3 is TGTGCCAGCAGCGTAGGACTAGTAGGCGAGCAGTACGTC.

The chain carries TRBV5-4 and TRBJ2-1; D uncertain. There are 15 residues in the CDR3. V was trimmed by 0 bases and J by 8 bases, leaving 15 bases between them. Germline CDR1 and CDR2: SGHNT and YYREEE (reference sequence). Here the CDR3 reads CASSLDRLLLDEQFF. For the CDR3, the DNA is TGTGCCAGCAGCTTGGACCGCCTGCTACTGGATGAGCAGTTCTTC.

The DNA for the CDR3 is TGTGCCAGCAGTGAGTCGGACAGGCCTCTCTACCCTGGCTATGGCTACACCTTC. Translated, it gives CASSESDRPLYPGYGYTF. This chain connects TRBV6-1 to TRBJ1-2; TRBD1 agrees at 7 bases. After removal of 3 bases from V and 4 bases from J, the junction contained 17 bases not matched to a gene. Germline CDR1 MNHNS, CDR2 SASEGT. This CDR3 is built from 18 residues.

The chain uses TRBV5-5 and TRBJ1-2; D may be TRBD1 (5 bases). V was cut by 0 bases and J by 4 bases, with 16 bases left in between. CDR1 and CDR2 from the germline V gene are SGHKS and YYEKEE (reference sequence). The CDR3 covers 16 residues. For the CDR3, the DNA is TGTGCCAGCAGCTTGGCGGGAGGGGCTAGGAGCTATGGCTACACCTTC. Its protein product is CASSLAGGARSYGYTF.

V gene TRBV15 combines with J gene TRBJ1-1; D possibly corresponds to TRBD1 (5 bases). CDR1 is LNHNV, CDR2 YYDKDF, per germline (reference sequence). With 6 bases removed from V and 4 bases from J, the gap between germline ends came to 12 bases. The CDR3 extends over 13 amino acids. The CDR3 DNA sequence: TGTGCCACCAGAAGCAGGGTTTTCACTGAAGCTTTCTTT. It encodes CATRSRVFTEAFF. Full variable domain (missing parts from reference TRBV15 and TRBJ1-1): DAMVIQNPRYQVTQFGKPVTLSCSQTLNHNVMYWYQQKSSQAPKLLFHYYDKDFNNEADTPDNFQSRRPNTSFCFLDIRSPGLGDTAMYLCATRSRVFTEAFFGQGTRLTVV.

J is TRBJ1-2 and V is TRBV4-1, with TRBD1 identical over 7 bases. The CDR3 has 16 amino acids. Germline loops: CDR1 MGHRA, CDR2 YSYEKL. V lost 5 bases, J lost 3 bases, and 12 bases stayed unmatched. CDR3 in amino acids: CASSGPGTAFHYGYTF. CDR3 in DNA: TGCGCCAGCAGCGGACCCGGGACAGCTTTTCACTATGGCTACACCTTC.

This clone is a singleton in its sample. The CDR3 here is CASSNRDRGGLNTGELFF. The CDR3 DNA follows: TGTGCCAGCAGCAACCGGGACAGGGGGGGCCTAAACACCGGGGAGCTGTTTTTT. The chain couples TRBV5-5 to TRBJ2-2, with TRBD1 matching 11 bases. CDR1 and CDR2 from the germline V gene are SGHKS and YYEKEE (reference sequence). V shed 4 bases, J shed 2 bases, and the junction held 10 bases outside the gene matches. The length of the CDR3 is 18 residues.

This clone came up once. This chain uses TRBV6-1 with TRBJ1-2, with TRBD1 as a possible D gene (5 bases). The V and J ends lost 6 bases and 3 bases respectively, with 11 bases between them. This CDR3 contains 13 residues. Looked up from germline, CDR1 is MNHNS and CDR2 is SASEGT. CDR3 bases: TGTGCCAGCAGCACCGGGGGGGACTATGGCTACACCTTC. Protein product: CASSTGGDYGYTF.

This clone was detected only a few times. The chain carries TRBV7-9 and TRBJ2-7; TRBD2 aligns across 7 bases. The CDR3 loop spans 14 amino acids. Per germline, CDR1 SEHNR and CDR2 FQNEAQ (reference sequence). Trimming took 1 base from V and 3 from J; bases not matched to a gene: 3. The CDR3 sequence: CASSLDREGYEQYF. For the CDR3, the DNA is TGTGCCAGCAGCTTAGATAGGGAGGGCTACGAGCAGTACTTC.

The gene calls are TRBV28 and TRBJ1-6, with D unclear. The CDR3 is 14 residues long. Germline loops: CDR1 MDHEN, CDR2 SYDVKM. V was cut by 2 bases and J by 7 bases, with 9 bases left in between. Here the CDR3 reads CASSLGHRNSPLHF. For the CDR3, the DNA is TGTGCCAGCAGTTTAGGTCACAGAAATTCACCCCTCCACTTT.

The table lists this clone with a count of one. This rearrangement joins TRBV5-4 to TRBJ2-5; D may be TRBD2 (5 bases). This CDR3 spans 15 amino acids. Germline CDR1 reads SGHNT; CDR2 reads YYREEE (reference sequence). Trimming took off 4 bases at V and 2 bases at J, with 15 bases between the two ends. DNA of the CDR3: TGTGCCAGCAGCATGGACTTCACTTTACAAGAGACCCAGTACTTC. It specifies CASSMDFTLQETQYF.

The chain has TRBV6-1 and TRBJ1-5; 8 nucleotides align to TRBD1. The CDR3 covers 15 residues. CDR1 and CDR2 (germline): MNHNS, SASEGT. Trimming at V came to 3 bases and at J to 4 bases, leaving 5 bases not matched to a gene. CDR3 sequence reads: CASSEAGGANQPQHF. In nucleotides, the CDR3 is TGTGCCAGCAGTGAGGCAGGGGGCGCGAATCAGCCCCAGCATTTT.

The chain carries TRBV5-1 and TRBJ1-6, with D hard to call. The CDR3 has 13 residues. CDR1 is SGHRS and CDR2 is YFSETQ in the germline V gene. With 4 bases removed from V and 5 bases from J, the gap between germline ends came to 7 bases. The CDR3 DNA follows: TGCGCCAGCAGCGGAACAGATAATTCACCCCTCCACTTT. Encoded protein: CASSGTDNSPLHF.

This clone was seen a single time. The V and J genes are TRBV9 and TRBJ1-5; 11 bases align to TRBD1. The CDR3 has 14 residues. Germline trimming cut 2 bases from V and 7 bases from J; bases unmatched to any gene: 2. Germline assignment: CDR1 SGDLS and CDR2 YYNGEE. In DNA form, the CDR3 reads TGTGCCAGCAGCGTGGGGACAGGGGGACAGCCCCAGCATTTT. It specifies CASSVGTGGQPQHF.

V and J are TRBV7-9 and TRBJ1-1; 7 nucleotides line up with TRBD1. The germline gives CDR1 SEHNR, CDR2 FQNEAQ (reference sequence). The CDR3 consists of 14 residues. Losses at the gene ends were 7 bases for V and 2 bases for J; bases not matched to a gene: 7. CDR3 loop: CASILQGTNTEAFF. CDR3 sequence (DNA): TGTGCCAGCATACTACAGGGGACCAACACTGAAGCTTTCTTT.

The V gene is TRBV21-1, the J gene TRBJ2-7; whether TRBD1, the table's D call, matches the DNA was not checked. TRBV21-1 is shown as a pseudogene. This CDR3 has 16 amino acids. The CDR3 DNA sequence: TGTGCCAGCAGCAATCCCTTTGGGGACAGGGTCTACGAGCAGTACGTC. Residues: CASSNPFGDRVYEQYV.

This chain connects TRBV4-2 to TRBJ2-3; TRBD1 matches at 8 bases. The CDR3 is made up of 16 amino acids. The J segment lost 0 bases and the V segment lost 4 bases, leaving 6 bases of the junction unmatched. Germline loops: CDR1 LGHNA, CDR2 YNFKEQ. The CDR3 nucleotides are TGTGCCAGCAGCCCCCGGGGACAGGATAGCACAGATACGCAGTATTTT. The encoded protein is CASSPRGQDSTDTQYF.

The CDR3 DNA reads as TGTGCCAGCAGCTTAGGACAGGGAAGGGCCAACGTCCTGACTTTC. Encoded protein: CASSLGQGRANVLTF. J is TRBJ2-6 and V is TRBV7-6; TRBD1 aligns across 7 bases. The CDR3 runs to 15 residues. CDR1 is SGHVS, CDR2 FNYEAQ, per germline. Germline trimming cut 1 base from V and 5 bases from J; bases unmatched to any gene: 2.

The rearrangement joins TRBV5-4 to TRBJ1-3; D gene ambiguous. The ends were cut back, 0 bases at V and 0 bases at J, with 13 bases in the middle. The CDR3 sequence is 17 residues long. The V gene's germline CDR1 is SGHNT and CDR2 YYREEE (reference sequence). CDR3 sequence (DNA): TGTGCCAGCAGCTTGGACGGCGGCCTAAGCTCTGGAAACACCATATATTTT. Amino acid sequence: CASSLDGGLSSGNTIYF.

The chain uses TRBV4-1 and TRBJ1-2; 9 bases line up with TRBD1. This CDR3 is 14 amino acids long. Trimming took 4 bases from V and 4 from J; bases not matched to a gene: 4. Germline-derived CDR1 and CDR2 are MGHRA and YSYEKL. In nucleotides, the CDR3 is TGCGCCAGCAGCCTCGGACAGGGGAGCTATGGCTACACCTTC. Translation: CASSLGQGSYGYTF.

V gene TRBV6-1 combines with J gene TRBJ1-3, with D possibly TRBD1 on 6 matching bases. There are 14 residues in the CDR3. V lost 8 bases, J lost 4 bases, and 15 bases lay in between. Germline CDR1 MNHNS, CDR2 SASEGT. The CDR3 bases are TGTGCCAGCCGTACAGGGCTTTCAGGAAACACCATATATTTT. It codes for CASRTGLSGNTIYF.

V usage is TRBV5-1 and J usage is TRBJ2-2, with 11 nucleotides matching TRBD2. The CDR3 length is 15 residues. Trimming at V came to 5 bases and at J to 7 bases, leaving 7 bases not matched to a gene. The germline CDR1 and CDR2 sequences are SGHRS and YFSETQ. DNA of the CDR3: TGCGCCAGCAGTCAGACTAGCGGGGACGGCGGGGAGCTGTTTTTT. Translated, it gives CASSQTSGDGGELFF.

CDR3 in amino acids: CASSPLAGGSTDTQYF. CDR3 in DNA: TGTGCCAGCTCACCTCTAGCGGGGGGATCCACAGATACGCAGTATTTT. V and J are TRBV18 and TRBJ2-3; 11 bases are shared with TRBD2. Germline lookup yields CDR1 KGHSH and CDR2 LQKENI. The CDR3 has 16 amino acids. V lost 3 bases, J lost 2 bases, and 4 bases stayed unmatched.